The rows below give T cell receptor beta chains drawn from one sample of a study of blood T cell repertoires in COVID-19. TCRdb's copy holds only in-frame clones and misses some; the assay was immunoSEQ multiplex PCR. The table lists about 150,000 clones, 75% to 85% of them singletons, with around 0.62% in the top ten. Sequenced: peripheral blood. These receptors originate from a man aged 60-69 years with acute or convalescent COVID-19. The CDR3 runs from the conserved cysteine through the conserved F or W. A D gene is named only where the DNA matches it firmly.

CAISEIENIQYF TRBV10-3 NA TRBJ2-4
CSYTRKPTNTGELFF TRBV29-1 NA TRBJ2-2
CASSLGDRVGEKLFF TRBV5-4 TRBD1 TRBJ1-4
CATRLRDRGLYEQYF TRBV6-5 TRBD1 TRBJ2-7
CASSLAGQGGYGYTF TRBV5-4 TRBD1 TRBJ1-2
CASSGRGTGNTEAFF TRBV2 NA TRBJ1-1
CASSKGGATGTGFYEQYF TRBV27 TRBD1 TRBJ2-7
CASSSTGTNSYEQYF TRBV27 NA TRBJ2-7
CASSYSRGAGTEAFF TRBV6-5 NA TRBJ1-1
CAWGGQGAGELFF TRBV30 TRBD1 TRBJ2-2
CASSLDRNEQFF TRBV7-3 NA TRBJ2-1
CASSHVNSGEQYF TRBV7-3 NA TRBJ2-7
CASSQGAQTGELFF TRBV4-3 NA TRBJ2-2
CASSFKQGASGELFF TRBV5-1 TRBD1 TRBJ2-2
CASSPTGVGHTEAFF TRBV5-1 TRBD1 TRBJ1-1
CASSQDKTGGNQPQHF TRBV4-1 NA TRBJ1-5
CASSAGQGWGTDTQYF TRBV9 TRBD1 TRBJ2-3
CATSLRGGGETQYF TRBV15 TRBD1 TRBJ2-5
CASSQSAARLAGDVNEQFF TRBV23-1 TRBD2 TRBJ2-1
CASSPEGEETQYF TRBV18 NA TRBJ2-5
CASSVDSSYNTGELFF TRBV9 NA TRBJ2-2
CASSSGADTQYF TRBV11-2 NA TRBJ2-3
CASSQQGYSPLHF TRBV14 NA TRBJ1-6
CASSIGTDTISGNTIYF TRBV19 TRBD1 TRBJ1-3
CASSLGTTSNTGELFF TRBV5-1 TRBD2 TRBJ2-2
CASSRPAGTGDGGYTF TRBV7-9 TRBD1 TRBJ1-2
CASRGQGRVQETQYF TRBV2 TRBD1 TRBJ2-5
CAWSVLGTGVYNSPLHF TRBV30 TRBD1 TRBJ1-6
CASSPGQIYGYTF TRBV18 NA TRBJ1-2
CASSPRQGTLYGYTF TRBV7-2 NA TRBJ1-2
CASSADRGSTDTQYF TRBV2 TRBD1 TRBJ2-3
CASSGRLAGAYEQYF TRBV25-1 TRBD2 TRBJ2-7
CASSSISGTVISFGNTIYF TRBV7-9 TRBD1 TRBJ1-3
CASSSNRGTEAFF TRBV7-3 TRBD1 TRBJ1-1
CASSLILAPRETQYF TRBV7-6 NA TRBJ2-5
CASSQSGQQGLGYTF TRBV4-1 NA TRBJ1-2
CAINPEASNTQYF TRBV5-1 NA TRBJ2-3
CASSYSGGYGYTF TRBV6-5 NA TRBJ1-2
CASSISAAPNTEAFF TRBV19 NA TRBJ1-1
CASTQGGNTEAFF TRBV6-5 NA TRBJ1-1
CASSPPLRSTSGLGEQFF TRBV18 TRBD2 TRBJ2-1
CASSVGPGGSDEQYF TRBV9 TRBD2 TRBJ2-7
CASRTGGARADTQYF TRBV19 TRBD1 TRBJ2-3
CAAGQGVGQPQHF TRBV19 TRBD1 TRBJ1-5